The next 5 T cell receptor beta chains were all read from a single sample in a study of T cell repertoires in cytomegalovirus infection. TCRdb ran MiXCR on the reads and lists one entry per CDR3 protein. The sample lists hundreds of thousands of distinct CDR3 sequences, less than 40% occurring once. Sequencing input: PBMCs. The receptors derive from a human donor in good health (CMV status not recorded). Some clones in this sample may be carry-over from other donors' samples.

The J gene is TRBJ2-2, the V gene TRBV2; 10 bases map to TRBD2. The CDR3 sequence is 15 residues long. V dropped 4 bases and J dropped 7; count of bases not matched to a gene: 6. CDR1 and CDR2 (germline): SNHLY, FYNNEI. The CDR3, as DNA: TGTGCCAGCAGTGGACCTAGCGGGAGAGTCGGGGAGCTGTTTTTT. It codes for CASSGPSGRVGELFF.

The chain carries TRBV28 and TRBJ2-1, with 9 positions matching TRBD1. Germline values: CDR1 MDHEN, CDR2 SYDVKM. V trimming: 5 bases; J trimming: 5 bases; junction bases outside the gene matches: 7. The CDR3 extends over 15 amino acids. The CDR3, as DNA: TGTGCCAGCAGTCGGGACAGGGAAAGAAACAATGAGCAGTTCTTC. The encoded protein is CASSRDRERNNEQFF.

This chain uses TRBV28 with TRBJ2-7; D uncertain. This CDR3 region has 17 residues. CDR1 MDHEN and CDR2 SYDVKM come from the germline V gene. Trimming shortened V by 6 bases and J by 6 bases, and 27 bases separated the two germline ends. CDR3 sequence reads: CASRSPLRLVNPSEQYF. CDR3 nucleotide sequence: TGTGCCAGCAGATCCCCCTTACGCCTGGTCAACCCCTCCGAGCAGTACTTC.

In regard to this clonotype: The CDR3 end shows no conserved phenylalanine or tryptophan, and so a read error is likely. The rearrangement links TRBV6-6 to TRBJ2-7; 8 bases align to TRBD2. Germline CDR1 reads MNHNY; CDR2 reads SVGAGI (reference sequence). The CDR3 contains 16 residues. Trimming took 5 bases from V and 1 from J; bases not matched to a gene: 10. The CDR3 sequence: CASSRPGLALSYEQYL. Written as DNA, the CDR3 is TGTGCCAGCAGTAGACCCGGACTAGCTCTGTCCTACGAGCAGTACCTC.

The genes are TRBV7-8 and TRBJ1-3; D uncertain. Germline CDR1 reads SGHVS; CDR2 reads FQNEAQ. The CDR3 covers 16 residues. V lost 1 base to trimming and J lost 0 bases, with 10 bases between them. The CDR3 region has the DNA TGTGCCAGCAGCTTAGGGGTCCTGTCCTCTGGAAACACCATATATTTT. This encodes CASSLGVLSSGNTIYF.